A single sample gave rise to the 22 T cell receptor beta chains below, sequenced in a study of CD8 T cells in ankylosing spondylitis. TCRdb reprocessed the 5' RACE reads with MiXCR, giving one entry per CDR3 protein. Of about 160,000 distinct CDR3 sequences in the sample, approximately 9% were seen once. Sequencing input: blood, either unsorted or a sorted T cell fraction (not recorded which). All receptors derive from a female donor with ankylosing spondylitis or in good health (not recorded which).

The chain recombines TRBV7-2 with TRBJ2-7, with D perhaps being TRBD1 or TRBD2 (5 bases each). The CDR3 runs to 16 residues. V gave up 3 bases and J gave up 4 bases, with 19 bases separating them. Germline V gives CDR1 SGHTA, CDR2 FQGNSA. The CDR3 coding sequence is TGTGCCAGCAGCTTGGGGGTCGTGGGAGAAGGGTACGAGCAGTACTTC. As protein: CASSLGVVGEGYEQYF.

There are many counts of this clonotype. The genes are TRBV5-1 and TRBJ1-1; 7 positions match TRBD1. There are 14 residues in the CDR3. Germline V gene lookup returns CDR1 SGHRS and CDR2 YFSETQ. Trimming took 4 bases from V and 1 from J; bases not matched to a gene: 4. CDR3 residues: CASSTGTENTEAFF. The CDR3 DNA is TGCGCCAGCAGCACAGGGACAGAGAACACTGAAGCTTTCTTT.

This clonotype was counted a few times. The rearrangement joins TRBV5-1 to TRBJ2-1; D perhaps matches TRBD2 (7 bases). Trimming took off 0 bases at V and 0 bases at J, with 13 bases between the two ends. The CDR3 runs to 17 residues. The germline CDR1 and CDR2 sequences are SGHRS and YFSETQ. CDR3 loop: CASSLEGGGPSYNEQFF. The CDR3 region has the DNA TGCGCCAGCAGCTTGGAGGGGGGAGGGCCCTCCTACAATGAGCAGTTCTTC.

This chain links TRBV20-1 with TRBJ2-1, with 8 bases lining up with TRBD2. Per germline, CDR1 DFQATT and CDR2 SNEGSKA (reference sequence). The CDR3 covers 15 residues. The J segment lost 0 bases and the V segment lost 3 bases, leaving 4 bases of the junction unmatched. The CDR3 DNA sequence: TGCAGTGCTAGGACTAGCGATAGCTCCTACAATGAGCAGTTCTTC. It codes for CSARTSDSSYNEQFF.

This clonotype was counted at least ten times. The chain employs TRBV12-3 or TRBV12-4 and TRBJ1-6; no clear D gene. The CDR3 runs to 12 residues. V dropped 1 base and J dropped 12 bases, with 7 bases sitting between them. The CDR3: CASSLEGQPLHF. The CDR3 DNA sequence: TGTGCCAGCAGTTTAGAGGGTCAACCCCTCCACTTT.

This clonotype was found a few times. V gene TRBV20-1 combines with J gene TRBJ2-5, with 8 positions matching TRBD1. CDR3 length: 16 amino acids. With 5 bases clipped from V and 3 bases from J, the junction kept 14 bases outside the gene matches. Germline V gene sequence: CDR1 DFQATT, CDR2 SNEGSKA (reference sequence). Here the CDR3 DNA reads TGCAGTGCTTCGGACAGGGCGATACCTTTTGAAGAGACCCAGTACTTC. Protein: CSASDRAIPFEETQYF.

This clonotype was counted between two and nine times. The chain uses TRBV4-1 and TRBJ2-4, with D perhaps being TRBD1 or TRBD2 (5 bases each). Germline loops: CDR1 MGHRA, CDR2 YSYEKL. The CDR3 has 17 residues. Trimming took off 3 bases at V and 7 bases at J, with 22 bases between the two ends. For the CDR3, the DNA is TGCGCCAGCAGCCAGGGGGACCTCTGGGACCCTTCTAACATTCAGTACTTC. Translated, it gives CASSQGDLWDPSNIQYF.

V and J are TRBV9 and TRBJ2-3; TRBD2 is a possible D gene (6 bases). CDR1 is SGDLS and CDR2 is YYNGEE in the germline V gene. Trimming pared 4 bases from V and 0 bases from J, leaving 15 bases between. The CDR3 has 16 residues. The DNA for the CDR3 is TGTGCCAGCAGCTCCCCCCGGGACTCTAGCACAGATACGCAGTATTTT. Protein product: CASSSPRDSSTDTQYF.

The chain has TRBV30 and TRBJ2-1; D is unclear. The V gene's germline CDR1 is GTSNPN and CDR2 SVGIG (reference sequence). V lost 1 base and J 5 bases, leaving 9 bases between the germline ends. The CDR3 extends over 13 amino acids. CDR3 loop: CAWSAQVHNEQFF. CDR3 nucleotide sequence: TGTGCCTGGAGTGCCCAGGTCCACAATGAGCAGTTCTTC.

This clonotype appeared a few times. The genes are TRBV28 and TRBJ2-5, with 7 bases lining up with TRBD1. V dropped 6 bases and J dropped 2; count of bases not matched to a gene: 12. The CDR3 runs to 16 residues. Germline CDR1 is MDHEN and CDR2 is SYDVKM. Here the CDR3 DNA reads TGTGCCAGCAGGTCGTACCCCGGGACAGCACAAGAGACCCAGTACTTC. Protein product: CASRSYPGTAQETQYF.

Ten or more counts support this clonotype. J is TRBJ1-4 and V is TRBV6-5, with 7 bases that match TRBD1. With V trimmed by 0 bases and J by 2 bases, 3 bases remained unmatched. The CDR3 is 16 amino acids. CDR1 MNHEY and CDR2 SVGAGI come from the germline V gene. The CDR3 DNA sequence: TGTGCCAGCAGTTACTCCACAGGGGTGACTAATGAAAAACTGTTTTTT. It is translated as CASSYSTGVTNEKLFF.

This clonotype was recorded at least ten times. This chain joins TRBV2 and TRBJ2-1; 7 bases agree with TRBD2. The length of the CDR3 is 13 residues. From germline, CDR1 is SNHLY and CDR2 FYNNEI. The ends lost 7 bases at V and 3 bases at J; junction bases unmatched: 3. The CDR3 loop reads CASMAGDYNEQFF. The CDR3, as DNA: TGTGCCAGCATGGCGGGAGACTACAATGAGCAGTTCTTC.

The gene calls are TRBV27 and TRBJ2-7, with D perhaps matching TRBD2 (6 bases). CDR1 and CDR2 (germline): MNHEY, SMNVEV (reference sequence). V was cut by 5 bases and J by 7 bases, with 21 bases left in between. This CDR3 comprises 15 residues. The CDR3 nucleotides are TGTGCCAGCAGTCCCCAGACTAGGCCGGGGACTGAGCAGTACTTC. Protein sequence: CASSPQTRPGTEQYF.

This sequence joins TRBV6-5 and TRBJ2-7, with a weak D call TRBD1 (6 bases). Germline CDR1 is MNHEY and CDR2 is SVGAGI. The CDR3 extends over 14 amino acids. The germline V and J ends were trimmed by 4 bases and 2 bases, with 12 bases remaining between them. CDR3 coding DNA: TGTGCCAGCAGTTCCCCGGACAGCCCCTACGAGCAGTACTTC. It yields the protein CASSSPDSPYEQYF.

This clonotype was observed a handful of times. The gene calls are TRBV9 and TRBJ2-1; tentative D call: TRBD2 (5 bases). Germline CDR1 SGDLS, CDR2 YYNGEE. The V end lost 0 bases, the J end lost 6 bases, and 7 bases lay between the germline ends. This CDR3 spans 13 amino acids. The CDR3 DNA reads as TGTGCCAGCAGCGTAGCTCGGGGCAATGAGCAGTTCTTC. It encodes CASSVARGNEQFF.

V usage is TRBV12-3 or TRBV12-4 and J usage is TRBJ2-7; D perhaps matches TRBD2 (6 bases). Trimming left V 3 bases short and J 0 bases short, with 12 bases between. CDR3 length equals 15 residues. This CDR3 reads CASSFSTSYSYEQYF. CDR3 bases: TGTGCCAGCAGTTTTAGTACTAGCTACTCCTACGAGCAGTACTTC.

A few counts support this clonotype. The chain employs TRBV6-1 and TRBJ1-1; 8 bases agree with TRBD1. There are 16 residues in the CDR3. Germline V gives CDR1 MNHNS, CDR2 SASEGT. Trimming cost V 5 bases and J 4 bases; bases outside gene matches: 12. CDR3 in DNA: TGTGCCAGCAGTCCCCGGGCCAGGGGGCGAGTCACTGAAGCTTTCTTT. Protein: CASSPRARGRVTEAFF.

This clonotype has at least ten counts. The rearrangement uses TRBV29-1 and TRBJ2-7; 11 bases agree with TRBD1. Germline-derived CDR1 and CDR2 are SQVTM and ANQGSEA. This CDR3 is 13 amino acids long. With 7 bases clipped from V and 1 base from J, the junction kept 3 bases outside the gene matches. CDR3 in amino acids: CSAGQGASYEQYF. CDR3 bases: TGCAGCGCTGGACAGGGGGCATCCTACGAGCAGTACTTC.

This clonotype was found a few times. The chain carries TRBV10-1 and TRBJ2-2, with a tentative D call TRBD2 (5 bases). There are 14 residues in the CDR3. From germline, CDR1 is WNHNN and CDR2 SYGVQD (reference sequence). The germline V and J ends were trimmed by 6 bases and 6 bases, with 14 bases remaining between them. Written as DNA, the CDR3 is TGCGCCAGCAGCCTCGGACTTGGCGCCGGGGAGCTGTTTTTT. Translation: CASSLGLGAGELFF.

The chain has TRBV7-9 and TRBJ2-1; 7 bases fit TRBD2. This CDR3 is 14 amino acids long. The V and J ends lost 4 bases and 7 bases, in that order; junction bases with no gene match: 7. Germline V lookup: CDR1 SEHNR, CDR2 FQNEAQ (reference sequence). In nucleotides, the CDR3 is TGTGCCAGCAGCTGGGAGGGATCCTCGAATGAGCAGTTCTTC. Translation: CASSWEGSSNEQFF.

V and J are TRBV20-1 and TRBJ1-5, with unresolved D. This CDR3 is 13 amino acids long. Germline V gene data show CDR1 as DFQATT and CDR2 as SNEGSKA (reference sequence). Deletions cut 1 base from V and 3 bases from J, with 7 bases between. The CDR3 sequence is CSARVPDNQPQHF. In DNA, the CDR3 is TGCAGTGCTAGAGTGCCGGACAATCAGCCCCAGCATTTT.

This chain uses TRBV18 with TRBJ2-1, with a possible D match to TRBD1 (6 bases). CDR3 length: 15 residues. Trimming removed 3 bases from V and 4 bases from J, with 13 bases in between. The germline V gene encodes CDR1 KGHSH and CDR2 LQKENI. The CDR3 loop reads CASSPTGRAYNEQFF. The CDR3 bases are TGTGCCAGCTCACCGACAGGCAGGGCATACAATGAGCAGTTCTTC.